The 11 T cell receptor beta chains given below trace back to one sample, sequenced in a study of T cell repertoires in cytomegalovirus infection. In TCRdb, the reads were re-called with MiXCR into one record per CDR3 protein. Of approximately 180,000 distinct CDR3 sequences in the sample, roughly 15% were seen once. The specimen sequenced was CD8+ T cells from PBMCs. All receptors derive from a human donor in good health (CMV status not recorded). Some clones in this sample may be carry-over from other donors' samples.

The J gene is TRBJ2-3, the V gene TRBV7-9; unclear D gene. Per germline, CDR1 SEHNR and CDR2 FQNEAQ (reference sequence). Trimming removed 7 bases from V and 5 bases from J, with 19 bases in between. This CDR3 contains 15 residues. CDR3 region: CASTPKERVVDTQYF. Written as DNA, the CDR3 is TGTGCCAGCACTCCTAAAGAAAGGGTTGTAGATACGCAGTATTTT.

This clonotype was found many times. The chain has TRBV6-2 or TRBV6-3 and TRBJ2-7; D not certain. V gave up 5 bases and J gave up 7 bases, with 18 bases separating them. From germline, CDR1 is MNHEY and CDR2 SVGEGT. CDR3 length equals 14 residues. This CDR3 reads CASSGKGPVMEQYF. The CDR3 DNA follows: TGTGCCAGCAGTGGAAAAGGTCCCGTGATGGAGCAGTACTTC.

This chain uses TRBV27 with TRBJ2-7; the match to TRBD1 covers 8 bases. The CDR3 covers 15 residues. The germline V gene encodes CDR1 MNHEY and CDR2 SMNVEV (reference sequence). V lost 5 bases, J lost 3 bases, and 9 bases stayed unmatched. CDR3 in DNA: TGTGCCAGCAGTCCTTTCTCAGGACAGGGCTACGAGCAGTACTTC. Translation gives CASSPFSGQGYEQYF.

In its sample, this clonotype was seen many times. The J gene is TRBJ2-5, the V gene TRBV28, with 9 bases fitting TRBD1. With V trimmed by 2 bases and J by 1 base, 2 bases remained unmatched. CDR3 length: 15 residues. CDR1 and CDR2 (germline): MDHEN, SYDVKM. The CDR3 sequence: CASSLGQGSQETQYF. The DNA for the CDR3 is TGTGCCAGCAGTTTAGGACAGGGGAGCCAAGAGACCCAGTACTTC.

The chain carries TRBV7-9 and TRBJ2-1, with 7 nucleotides matching TRBD1. The V segment lost 5 bases and the J segment 0 bases; nucleotides outside the gene matches: 10. Germline V lookup: CDR1 SEHNR, CDR2 FQNEAQ (reference sequence). The CDR3 totals 17 residues. The CDR3 sequence: CASSARGTVSSYNEQFF. CDR3 DNA sequence: TGTGCCAGCAGCGCCAGGGGGACGGTGAGCTCCTACAATGAGCAGTTCTTC.

This chain uses TRBV7-9 with TRBJ1-4; the match to TRBD1 covers 9 bases. In germline, CDR1 is SEHNR, CDR2 FQNEAQ (reference sequence). J gave up 6 bases and V 4 bases, and 9 bases lay outside the gene matches. CDR3 length equals 16 residues. The CDR3 here is CASSYPTGGIDEKLFF. Written as DNA, the CDR3 is TGTGCCAGCAGCTATCCGACAGGGGGAATCGATGAAAAACTGTTTTTT.

The CDR3 region has the DNA TGTGCCAGCAGCCCATACCAGACCCGCTCTGGGGCCAACGTCCTGACTTTC. Its protein is CASSPYQTRSGANVLTF. This chain links TRBV7-8 with TRBJ2-6; D uncertain. CDR3 length: 17 residues. CDR1 and CDR2 from the germline V gene are SGHVS and FQNEAQ. V was shortened by 5 bases and J by 0 bases, with 14 bases between the two germline ends.

This clonotype was picked up a small number of times. The chain combines TRBV20-1 with TRBJ2-7; the D gene is possibly TRBD1 (6 bases). V lost 2 bases and J 4 bases, leaving 9 bases between the germline ends. In germline, CDR1 is DFQATT, CDR2 SNEGSKA (reference sequence). There are 12 residues in the CDR3. The CDR3 coding sequence is TGCAGTGCTAGACCTACAGGGTACGAGCAGTACTTC. This sequence encodes CSARPTGYEQYF.

This clonotype has just a few counts. This chain links TRBV7-9 with TRBJ2-1, with D possibly being TRBD1 (6 bases). The germline V and J ends were trimmed by 4 bases and 7 bases, with 23 bases remaining between them. This CDR3 contains 17 residues. Per germline, CDR1 SEHNR and CDR2 FQNEAQ (reference sequence). The CDR3 loop reads CASSSSQHQGRGNEQFF. CDR3 in DNA: TGTGCCAGCAGCTCTTCTCAACACCAGGGGCGAGGGAATGAGCAGTTCTTC.

The chain joins TRBV2 to TRBJ1-5; D perhaps matches TRBD1 (5 bases). This CDR3 contains 12 residues. V was cut by 8 bases and J by 4 bases, with 9 bases left in between. Per germline, CDR1 SNHLY and CDR2 FYNNEI. The CDR3 loop reads CASHRWNQPQHF. The CDR3, as DNA: TGTGCCAGCCACAGGTGGAATCAGCCCCAGCATTTT.

This chain joins TRBV7-3 and TRBJ2-1; D may be TRBD1 or TRBD2 (5 bases each). Germline loops: CDR1 SGHTA, CDR2 FQGTGA. V shed 1 base and J shed 3 bases, with 7 bases lying between them. The CDR3 loop spans 14 amino acids. The CDR3 protein is CASSLMGDYNEQFF. CDR3 coding DNA: TGTGCCAGCAGCTTAATGGGGGACTACAATGAGCAGTTCTTC.